This entry is about one TCR beta chain. What it binds is not known. This CDR3 spans 12 amino acids. Trimming stripped 7 bases from V and 3 bases from J, with 7 bases between. Germline CDR1 LNHDA, CDR2 SQIVND (reference sequence). This sample is part of a study of STAT5B mutations in CD4+ large granular lymphocyte leukemia. This table comes from immunoSEQ multiplex PCR, and its TCRdb copy is limited to in-frame clones, with some not included. The table records roughly 30,000 clones, around nine tenths of them present only once. The study, taken as a whole, reports: 8/27 top patient clones versus 2/35 control clones were TRBV06-family.

Source material: CD4+ T cells from blood buffy coats. The origin of this receptor is a human donor in good health. The chain links TRBV19 to TRBJ1-5; no firm D call. CDR3 loop: CASTSYNQPQHF. Here the CDR3 DNA reads TGTGCCAGTACCAGTTACAATCAGCCCCAGCATTTT.